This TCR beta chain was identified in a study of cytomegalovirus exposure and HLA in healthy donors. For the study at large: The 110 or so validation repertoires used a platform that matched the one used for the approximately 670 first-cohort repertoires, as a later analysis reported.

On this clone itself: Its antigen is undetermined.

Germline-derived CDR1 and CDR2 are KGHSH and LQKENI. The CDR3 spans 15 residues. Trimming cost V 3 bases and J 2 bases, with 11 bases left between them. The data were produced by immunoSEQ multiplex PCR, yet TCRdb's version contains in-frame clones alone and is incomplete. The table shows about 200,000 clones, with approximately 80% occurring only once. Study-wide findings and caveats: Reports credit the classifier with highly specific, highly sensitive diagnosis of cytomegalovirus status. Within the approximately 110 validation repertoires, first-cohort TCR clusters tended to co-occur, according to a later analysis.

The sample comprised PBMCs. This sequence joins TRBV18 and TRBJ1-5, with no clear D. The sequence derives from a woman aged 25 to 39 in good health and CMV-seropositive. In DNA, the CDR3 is TGTGCCAGCTCACCTCCAGGCCCAGGCAATCAGCCCCAGCATTTT. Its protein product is CASSPPGPGNQPQHF.